A single sample gave rise to the 5 T cell receptor beta chains below, sequenced in a study of cytomegalovirus exposure and HLA in healthy donors. The PCR used 60 Vbeta and 13 Jbeta primers. Sequencing was performed with immunoSEQ multiplex PCR; in TCRdb, only in-frame clones are kept and a portion is missing. The data hold roughly 62,000 clones, with roughly 80% observed a single time. The specimen sequenced was PBMCs. The receptors were sampled from a woman between 35 and 50 years old in good health and CMV-seropositive.

The genes are TRBV7-9 and TRBJ2-5, with D perhaps TRBD2 (7 bases). This CDR3 is 13 amino acids long. Germline V gene sequence: CDR1 SEHNR, CDR2 FQNEAQ (reference sequence). Trimming cost V 10 bases and J 5 bases, with 17 bases left between them. The CDR3 DNA sequence: TGTGCCATCGATCGGGGGGCACGGGAGACCCAGTACTTC. It codes for CAIDRGARETQYF.

In this sample, this clone turned up once. The CDR3 DNA reads as TGTGCCAGCAGCTACGGGGGAGCGGATACGCAGTATTTT. Its translation is CASSYGGADTQYF. The V call is TRBV9, the J call TRBJ2-3, with a weak D call TRBD2 (6 bases). This CDR3 has 13 residues. Trimming took off 4 bases at V and 6 bases at J, with 12 bases between the two ends. Germline V lookup: CDR1 SGDLS, CDR2 YYNGEE.

The CDR3 region has the DNA TGTGCCAGCAGTGAAGGACAGGGGGCAGATACGCAGTATTTT. As protein: CASSEGQGADTQYF. The rearrangement joins TRBV6-1 to TRBJ2-3; 9 nucleotides align to TRBD1. Looked up from germline, CDR1 is MNHNS and CDR2 is SASEGT. V lost 1 base to trimming and J lost 4 bases; unmatched junction nucleotides: 0. This CDR3 region has 14 residues.

The chain employs TRBV7-9 and TRBJ1-1; the match to TRBD1 covers 7 bases. With V trimmed by 1 base and J by 9 bases, 8 bases remained unmatched. This CDR3 is 14 amino acids long. Germline assignment: CDR1 SEHNR and CDR2 FQNEAQ (reference sequence). CDR3 residues: CASSLDRDSVKAFF. The CDR3 nucleotides read TGTGCCAGCAGCTTAGACAGGGACAGTGTGAAAGCTTTCTTT.

A single count supports this clone. The CDR3 protein is CASSPLVGESTEAFF. The CDR3 coding sequence is TGTGCCAGTAGCCCCCTTGTTGGGGAGAGTACTGAAGCTTTCTTT. The chain couples TRBV19 to TRBJ1-1, with no clear D. CDR1 is LNHDA and CDR2 is SQIVND in the germline V gene (reference sequence). The CDR3 contains 15 residues. The V end was cut by 6 bases, the J end by 5 bases, with 19 bases between.